This TCR beta chain originates from a study of chemoradiotherapy in HPV16-positive cancers. Study-level information: A couple of HPV16-positive patients' cells yielded candidate HPV-specific clones and common motifs. Whole-study findings and limits: Better recurrence-free survival went with HPV-responsive T-cell expansion in HPV16-positive patients. Non-HPV-specific T cells did not expand in tumors during treatment, whereas candidate HPV-specific clones and E7-related motifs did.

The data were produced by immunoSEQ multiplex PCR, yet TCRdb's version contains in-frame clones alone and is incomplete. The sample consists of tens of thousands of clones, roughly 87% of them appearing once. On this clone: Its specificity is unknown.

The CDR3 runs 13 residues. Germline V CDR1 and CDR2: SGHRS, YFSETQ. The V and J ends lost 7 bases and 4 bases respectively, with 13 bases between them. Sequenced material: blood, taken from a patient who underwent chemoradiotherapy. This receptor was identified in a human donor with HPV-associated anogenital cancer. The gene calls are TRBV5-1 and TRBJ2-3, with no clear D. The CDR3 sequence is CASASPGSDTQYF. The CDR3 DNA is TGCGCCAGCGCATCCCCCGGGTCAGATACGCAGTATTTT. Full variable domain (rest looked up from reference TRBV5-1 and TRBJ2-3): KAGVTQTPRYLIKTRGQQVTLSCSPISGHRSVSWYQQTPGQGLQFLFEYFSETQRNKGNFPGRFSGRQFSNSRSEMNVSTLELGDSALYLCASASPGSDTQYFGPGTRLTVL.